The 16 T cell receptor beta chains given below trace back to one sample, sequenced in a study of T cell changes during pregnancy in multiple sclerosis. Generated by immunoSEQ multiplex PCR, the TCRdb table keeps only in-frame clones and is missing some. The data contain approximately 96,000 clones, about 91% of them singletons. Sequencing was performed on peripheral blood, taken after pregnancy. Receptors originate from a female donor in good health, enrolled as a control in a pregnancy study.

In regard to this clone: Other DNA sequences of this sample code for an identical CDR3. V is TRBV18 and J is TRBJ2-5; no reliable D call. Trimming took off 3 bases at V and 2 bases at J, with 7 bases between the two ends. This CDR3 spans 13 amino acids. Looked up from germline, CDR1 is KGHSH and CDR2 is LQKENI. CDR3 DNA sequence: TGTGCCAGCTCACCCAGGAATCAAGAGACCCAGTACTTC. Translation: CASSPRNQETQYF.

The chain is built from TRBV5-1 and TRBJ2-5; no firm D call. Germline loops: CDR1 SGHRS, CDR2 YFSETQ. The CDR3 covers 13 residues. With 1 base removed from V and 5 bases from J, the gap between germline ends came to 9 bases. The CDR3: CASSLSLGETQYF. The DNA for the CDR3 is TGCGCCAGCAGCTTGTCCCTAGGTGAGACCCAGTACTTC.

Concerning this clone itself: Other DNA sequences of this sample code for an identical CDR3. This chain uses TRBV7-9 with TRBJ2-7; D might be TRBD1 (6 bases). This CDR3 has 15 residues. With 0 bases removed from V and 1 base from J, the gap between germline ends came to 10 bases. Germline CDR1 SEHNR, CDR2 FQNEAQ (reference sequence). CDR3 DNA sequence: TGTGCCAGCAGCTTAGCGCAGGGGACGTCCTACGAGCAGTACTTC. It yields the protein CASSLAQGTSYEQYF.

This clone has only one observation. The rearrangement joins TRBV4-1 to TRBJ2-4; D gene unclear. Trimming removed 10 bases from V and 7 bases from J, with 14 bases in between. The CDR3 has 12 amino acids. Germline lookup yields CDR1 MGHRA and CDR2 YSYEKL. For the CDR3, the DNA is TGCGCCACCTACACCGTGGGCAACATTCAGTACTTC. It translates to CATYTVGNIQYF.

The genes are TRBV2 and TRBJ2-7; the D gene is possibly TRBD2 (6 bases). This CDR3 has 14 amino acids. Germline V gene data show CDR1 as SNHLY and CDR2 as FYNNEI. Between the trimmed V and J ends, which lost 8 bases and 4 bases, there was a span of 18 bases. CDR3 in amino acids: CASHSAGGPYEQYF. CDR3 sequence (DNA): TGTGCCAGCCACTCAGCGGGCGGACCTTACGAGCAGTACTTC.

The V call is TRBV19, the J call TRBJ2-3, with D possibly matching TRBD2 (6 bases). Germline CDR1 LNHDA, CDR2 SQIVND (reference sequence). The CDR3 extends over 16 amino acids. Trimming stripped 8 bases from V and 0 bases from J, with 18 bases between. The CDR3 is CASASQGTPSTDTQYF. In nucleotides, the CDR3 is TGTGCCAGTGCCTCCCAAGGGACTCCTAGCACAGATACGCAGTATTTT.

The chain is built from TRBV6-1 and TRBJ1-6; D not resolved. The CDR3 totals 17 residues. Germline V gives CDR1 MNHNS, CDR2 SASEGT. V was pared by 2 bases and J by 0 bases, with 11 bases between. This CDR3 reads CASSELRPGSYNSPLHF. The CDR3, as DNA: TGTGCCAGCAGTGAATTACGTCCGGGCTCCTATAATTCACCCCTCCACTTT.

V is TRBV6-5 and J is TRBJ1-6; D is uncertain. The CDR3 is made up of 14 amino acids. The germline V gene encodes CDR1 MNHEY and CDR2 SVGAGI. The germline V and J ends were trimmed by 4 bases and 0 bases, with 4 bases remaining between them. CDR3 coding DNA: TGTGCCAGCAGTTCCGGCTCCTATAATTCACCCCTCCACTTT. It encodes CASSSGSYNSPLHF.

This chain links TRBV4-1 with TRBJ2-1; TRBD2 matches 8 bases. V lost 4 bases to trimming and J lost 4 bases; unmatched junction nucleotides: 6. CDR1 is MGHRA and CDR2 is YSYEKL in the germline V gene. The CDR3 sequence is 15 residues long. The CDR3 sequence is CASSLGGGRYNEQFF. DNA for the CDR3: TGCGCCAGCAGCCTCGGGGGGGGCCGGTACAATGAGCAGTTCTTC.

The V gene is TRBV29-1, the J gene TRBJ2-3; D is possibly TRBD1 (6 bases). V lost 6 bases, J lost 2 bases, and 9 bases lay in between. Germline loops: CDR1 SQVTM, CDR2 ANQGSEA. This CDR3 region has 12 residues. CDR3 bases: TGCAGCGTCGTGGGGGCCACAGATACGCAGTATTTT. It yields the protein CSVVGATDTQYF.

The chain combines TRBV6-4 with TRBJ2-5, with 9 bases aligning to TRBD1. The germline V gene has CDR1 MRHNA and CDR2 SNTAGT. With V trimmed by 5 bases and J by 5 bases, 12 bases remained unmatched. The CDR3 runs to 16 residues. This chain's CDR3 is CASSLVPGQGSETQYF. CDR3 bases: TGTGCCAGCAGTCTGGTTCCGGGACAGGGCAGTGAGACCCAGTACTTC.

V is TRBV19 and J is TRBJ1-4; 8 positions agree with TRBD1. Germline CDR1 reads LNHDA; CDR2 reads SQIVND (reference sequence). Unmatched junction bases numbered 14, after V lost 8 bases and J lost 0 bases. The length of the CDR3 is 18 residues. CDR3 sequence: CASGAGQVIPATNEKLFF. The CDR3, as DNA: TGTGCCAGTGGAGCGGGACAGGTGATTCCTGCAACTAATGAAAAACTGTTTTTT.

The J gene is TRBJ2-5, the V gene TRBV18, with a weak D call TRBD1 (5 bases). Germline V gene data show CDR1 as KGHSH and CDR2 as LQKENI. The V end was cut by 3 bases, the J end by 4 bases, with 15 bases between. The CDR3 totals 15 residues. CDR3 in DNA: TGTGCCAGCTCACCTACAGGATCCTCCGGAGAGACCCAGTACTTC. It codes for CASSPTGSSGETQYF.

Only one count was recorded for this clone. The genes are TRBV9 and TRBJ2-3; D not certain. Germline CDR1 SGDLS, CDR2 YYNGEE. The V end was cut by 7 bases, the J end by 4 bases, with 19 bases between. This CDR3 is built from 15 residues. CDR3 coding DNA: TGTGCCAGCTCGGCGATGGGCGTGTTTGCAGATACGCAGTATTTT. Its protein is CASSAMGVFADTQYF.

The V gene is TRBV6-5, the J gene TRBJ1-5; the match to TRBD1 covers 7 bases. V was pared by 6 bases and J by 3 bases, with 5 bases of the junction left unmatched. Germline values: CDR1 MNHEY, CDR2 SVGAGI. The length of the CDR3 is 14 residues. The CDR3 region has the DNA TGTGCCAGCAGCCTGGGACAGTCCAATCAGCCCCAGCATTTT. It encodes CASSLGQSNQPQHF.

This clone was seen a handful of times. The CDR3: CASSYSRTYHNEQFF. CDR3 nucleotides: TGTGCCAGCAGTTACTCGCGGACATATCACAATGAGCAGTTCTTC. The chain recombines TRBV6-5 with TRBJ2-1; TRBD1 is a possible D gene (5 bases). The germline CDR1 and CDR2 sequences are MNHEY and SVGAGI. V was cut by 0 bases and J by 5 bases, with 11 bases left in between. The CDR3 has 15 residues.